This TCR beta chain was sequenced during a study of regulatory T cells in long-lasting Graves disease. This clonotype appeared a few times. The CDR3 runs 14 residues. Trimming left V 4 bases short and J 3 bases short, with 12 bases between. From germline, CDR1 is KGHSH and CDR2 LQKENI. Arm-PCR of CDR3 regions and iRepertoire HTBI primers were the basis on which TCR beta libraries were built. TCRdb recomputed calls from the multiplex PCR reads with MiXCR, one row per CDR3 protein. The sample carries more than 350,000 distinct CDR3 sequences, roughly 23% recorded once. Time point described: persistent/refractory GD, antithyroid drugs over 5 years with positive TRAb. There was RNA extracted from PBMCs, and the TCR library was made from it. The guidelines of the American Thyroid Association were the basis for diagnosing Graves' disease.

This chain uses TRBV18 with TRBJ1-2; D gene unclear. Specimen: peripheral blood mononuclear cells (PBMCs), collected when the disease was refractory, from a patient treated with antithyroid drugs. This receptor was identified in a female donor with Graves disease. The CDR3 DNA is TGTGCCAGCTCACAGAGTCGGGGAGACTATGGCTACACCTTC. Its translation is CASSQSRGDYGYTF.